The following is a T cell receptor (beta chain) sequence with its context. The data derive from a study of blood T cell repertoires in COVID-19. Across the study: PBMCs, B-cell-depleted T cells, or T cells were the source of the cDNA or gDNA that made up the material.

The protocol was immunoSEQ multiplex PCR, while the TCRdb copy is restricted to in-frame clones and leaves out a portion. The repertoire includes around 250,000 clones, 70% to 90% of them detected once, and around 2% sits in the top ten. Clinical histories supplied by participants themselves formed the basis of cohort assignment. V lost 0 bases and J lost 4, with 14 bases in between. From germline, CDR1 is SGHRS and CDR2 YFSETQ. The CDR3 is 15 amino acids. This receptor was taken from a woman between 50 and 59 years old who had recovered from COVID-19. Sequenced sample: PBMCs or T cells enriched from blood (not recorded which). The chain links TRBV5-1 to TRBJ2-7, with D maybe TRBD1 (6 bases). In nucleotides, the CDR3 is TGCGCCAGCAGCTTGGCCGGGACAATCGAGTACGAGCAGTACTTC. It yields the protein CASSLAGTIEYEQYF. The full variable domain, completed using reference TRBV5-1 and TRBJ2-7, is KAGVTQTPRYLIKTRGQQVTLSCSPISGHRSVSWYQQTPGQGLQFLFEYFSETQRNKGNFPGRFSGRQFSNSRSEMNVSTLELGDSALYLCASSLAGTIEYEQYFGPGTRLTVT.